This record looks at one TCR beta chain sequence and its context. Its antigen is unidentified. Both subsets, CD45RA+ naive and CD45RA-negative memory, were split from the CD4+ cells. Sorted-subset replicate PCR reactions contained 200 ng DNA, corresponding to tens of thousands of T cell genomes. Clones were sequenced by immunoSEQ multiplex PCR, and TCRdb holds only the in-frame ones, with some missing. Of approximately 330,000 clones in the sample, 70% to 75% were seen once. This sample stems from a study of shared clonotypes between healthy human individuals. Notes on the study in general: Naive CD4 clonotype sharing across a few donors was 4% to 5%. Non-shared clonotypes had lower generation probabilities than clonotypes shared by all four sorted-subset donors.

Sequenced material: memory CD4+ T cells sorted from blood. The subset is: CD45RA-negative fraction. This TCR was recovered from a man aged 25 to 40 in good health.

The DNA for the CDR3 is TGCGCCAGCAGCGGGGACCATAGGGGCCGTCAGCCCCAGCATTTT. Its protein is CASSGDHRGRQPQHF. The gene calls are TRBV4-1 and TRBJ1-5; possible D gene TRBD1, 5 bases. This CDR3 is 15 amino acids long. The germline V gene encodes CDR1 MGHRA and CDR2 YSYEKL. V shed 5 bases and J shed 6 bases, with 17 bases lying between them.